This T cell receptor beta chain was obtained from a study of regulatory T cells in long-lasting Graves disease. Indicated time point: newly diagnosed GD, antithyroid drugs for less than 3 months. PBMC-extracted RNA yielded the TCR library. This clonotype appeared a few times. Researchers made TCR beta libraries by using iRepertoire HTBI primers and running Arm-PCR on CDR3 regions. TCRdb fed the multiplex PCR reads into MiXCR, producing one record per CDR3 protein. The repertoire holds around 250,000 distinct CDR3 sequences, 20% seen once, with around 13% in the top ten. The germline CDR1 and CDR2 sequences are MGHDK and SYGVNS. CDR3 size: 12 residues. V gave up 4 bases and J gave up 7 bases, with 8 bases separating them.

Sequenced here: peripheral blood mononuclear cells (PBMCs), sampled at new diagnosis, from a patient treated with antithyroid drugs. The chain combines TRBV25-1 with TRBJ1-3; D is undetermined. The clonotype comes from a female donor with Graves disease. The CDR3 DNA follows: TGTGCCAGCAGTGGCCCTGCGAACACCATATATTTT. It yields the protein CASSGPANTIYF.